The clone carrying this T cell receptor (beta chain) showed up just a few times. The antigen remains undetermined. This specimen belongs to a study of T-cell reconstitution after alpha-beta-depleted transplantation in children. This CDR3 region has 14 residues. The germline V and J ends were trimmed by 0 bases and 6 bases, with 12 bases remaining between them. The V gene's germline CDR1 is SGDLS and CDR2 YYNGEE. Whole-study findings and limits: Most T-cell counts and diversity one year after the transplant came from T cells that were newly produced.

A library of TCRbeta sequences, prepared with unique molecular identifiers, was generated. Each CDR3 protein gets one entry after TCRdb re-called the PCR reads with MiXCR. The sample consists of about 980,000 distinct CDR3 sequences, under 30% of them appearing once. The rearrangement joins TRBV9 to TRBJ1-1, with D possibly being TRBD1 (5 bases). The specimen comprised PBMCs, mostly from graft donor cells, sampled 360 days after TCRalphabeta/CD19-depleted stem cell transplant. The TCR comes from a boy younger than two who had a stem cell transplant for SCID, so the T cells may come from the graft donor. The CDR3 nucleotides read TGTGCCAGCAGCGTAGGGGGCGGAACGCCTGAAGCTTTCTTT. Its protein is CASSVGGGTPEAFF.